The present T cell receptor (beta chain) was sequenced within a study of T cells after yellow fever vaccination. TCRdb processed the 5' RACE reads anew with MiXCR; each CDR3 protein has one entry. Of about 370,000 distinct CDR3 sequences listed, roughly 11% were seen once; the top ten hold around 20%. The CDR3 loop spans 16 amino acids. Between the trimmed V and J ends, which lost 4 bases and 2 bases, there was a span of 15 bases. In germline, CDR1 is MNHNS, CDR2 SASEGT. Regarding the study as a whole: Reappearance after the booster was seen for most primary-vaccination clones, at 95% to 98% CD4 and around 90% CD8. CD4 and CD8 compartments shared a small share of clonotypes. Abundant bulk-derived clonotypes could contaminate FACS-sorted repertoires.

This clonotype was recorded at least ten times. The target antigen is unknown. V gene TRBV6-1 combines with J gene TRBJ2-1; D is undetermined. This sample comprised PBMCs, obtained on the day of the first yellow fever vaccination. The sequence was obtained from a man younger than 35 who received the YFV17D yellow fever vaccine. The CDR3 is CASSGREQLAYNEQFF. Written as DNA, the CDR3 is TGTGCCAGCAGTGGCCGTGAGCAGCTAGCCTACAATGAGCAGTTCTTC.